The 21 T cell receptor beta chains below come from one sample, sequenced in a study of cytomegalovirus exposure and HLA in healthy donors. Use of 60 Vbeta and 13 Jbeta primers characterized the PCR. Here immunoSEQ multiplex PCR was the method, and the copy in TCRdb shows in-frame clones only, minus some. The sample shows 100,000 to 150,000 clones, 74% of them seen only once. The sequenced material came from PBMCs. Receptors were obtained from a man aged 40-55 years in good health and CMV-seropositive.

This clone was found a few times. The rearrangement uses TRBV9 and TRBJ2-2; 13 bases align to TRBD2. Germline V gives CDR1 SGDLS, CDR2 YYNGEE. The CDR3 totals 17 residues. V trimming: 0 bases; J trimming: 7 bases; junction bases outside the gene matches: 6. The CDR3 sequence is CASSVGTSGSRYGELFF. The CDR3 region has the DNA TGTGCCAGCAGCGTAGGGACTAGCGGGAGTAGGTACGGGGAGCTGTTTTTT. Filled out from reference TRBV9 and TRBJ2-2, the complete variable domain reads DSGVTQTPKHLITATGQRVTLRCSPRSGDLSVYWYQQSLDQGLQFLIQYYNGEERAKGNILERFSAQQFPDLHSELNLSSLELGDSALYFCASSVGTSGSRYGELFFGEGSRLTVL.

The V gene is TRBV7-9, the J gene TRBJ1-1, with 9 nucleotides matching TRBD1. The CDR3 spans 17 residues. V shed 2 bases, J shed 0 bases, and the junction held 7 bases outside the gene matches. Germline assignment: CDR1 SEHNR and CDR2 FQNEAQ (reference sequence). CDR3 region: CASSLSTGTGMNTEAFF. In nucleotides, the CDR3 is TGTGCCAGCAGCTTAAGCACCGGGACAGGGATGAACACTGAAGCTTTCTTT.

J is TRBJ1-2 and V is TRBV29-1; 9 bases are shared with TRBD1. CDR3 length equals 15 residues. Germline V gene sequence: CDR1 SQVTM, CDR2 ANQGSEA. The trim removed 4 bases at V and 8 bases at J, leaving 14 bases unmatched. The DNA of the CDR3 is TGCAGCGTTGGCTACCGGGACAGGGTCAGAGGAGGCTACACCTTC. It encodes CSVGYRDRVRGGYTF. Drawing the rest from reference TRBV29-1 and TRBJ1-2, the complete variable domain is SAVISQKPSRDICQRGTSLTIQCQVDSQVTMMFWYRQQPGQSLTLIATANQGSEATYESGFVIDKFPISRPNLTFSTLTVSNMSPEDSSIYLCSVGYRDRVRGGYTFGSGTRLTVV.

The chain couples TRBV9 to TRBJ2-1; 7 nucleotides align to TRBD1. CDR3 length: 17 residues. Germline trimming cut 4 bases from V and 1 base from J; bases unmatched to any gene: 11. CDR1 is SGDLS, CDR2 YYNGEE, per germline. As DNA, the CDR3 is TGTGCCAGCAGCCCAAGAAGGGGGCGCGGGTCCTACAATGAGCAGTTCTTC. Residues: CASSPRRGRGSYNEQFF.

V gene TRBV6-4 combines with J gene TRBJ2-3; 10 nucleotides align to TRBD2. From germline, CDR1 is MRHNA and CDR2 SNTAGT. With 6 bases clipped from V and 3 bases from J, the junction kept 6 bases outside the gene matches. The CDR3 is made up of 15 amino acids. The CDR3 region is CASSARTSGTDTQYF. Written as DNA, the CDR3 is TGTGCCAGCAGCGCCCGGACTAGCGGAACAGATACGCAGTATTTT.

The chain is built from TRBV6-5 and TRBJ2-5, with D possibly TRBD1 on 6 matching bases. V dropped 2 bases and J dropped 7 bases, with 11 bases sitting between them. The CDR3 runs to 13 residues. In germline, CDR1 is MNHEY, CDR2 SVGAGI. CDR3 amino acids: CASSYTGIGTQYF. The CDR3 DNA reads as TGTGCCAGCAGTTACACAGGGATCGGGACCCAGTACTTC.

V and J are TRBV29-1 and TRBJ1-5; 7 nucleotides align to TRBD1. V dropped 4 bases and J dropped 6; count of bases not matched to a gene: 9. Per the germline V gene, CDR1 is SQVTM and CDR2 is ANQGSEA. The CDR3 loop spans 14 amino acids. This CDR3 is CSVGEGGRGQPQHF. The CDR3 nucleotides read TGCAGCGTTGGGGAAGGGGGCAGGGGTCAGCCCCAGCATTTT.

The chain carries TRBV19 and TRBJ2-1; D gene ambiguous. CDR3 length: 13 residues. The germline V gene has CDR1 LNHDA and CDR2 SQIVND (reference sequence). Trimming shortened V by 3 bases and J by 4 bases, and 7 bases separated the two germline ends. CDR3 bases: TGTGCCAGTAGTATTACACCGTACAATGAGCAGTTCTTC. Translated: CASSITPYNEQFF.

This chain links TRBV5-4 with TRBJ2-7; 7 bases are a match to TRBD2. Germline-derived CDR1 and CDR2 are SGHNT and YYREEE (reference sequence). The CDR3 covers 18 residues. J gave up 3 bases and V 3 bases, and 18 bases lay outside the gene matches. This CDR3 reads CASSSIPRASGTLYEQYF. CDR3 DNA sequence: TGTGCCAGCAGCTCCATACCCCGCGCTAGCGGAACCCTCTACGAGCAGTACTTC.

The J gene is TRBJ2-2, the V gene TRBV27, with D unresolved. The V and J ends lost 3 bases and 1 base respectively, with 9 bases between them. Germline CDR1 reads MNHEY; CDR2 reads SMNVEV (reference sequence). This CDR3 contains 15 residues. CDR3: CASSFLSGNTGELFF. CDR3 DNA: TGTGCCAGCAGTTTTTTATCAGGGAACACCGGGGAGCTGTTTTTT.

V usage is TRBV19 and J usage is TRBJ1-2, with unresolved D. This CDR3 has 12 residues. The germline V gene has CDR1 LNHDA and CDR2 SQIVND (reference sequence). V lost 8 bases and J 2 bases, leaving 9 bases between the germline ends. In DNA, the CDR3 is TGTGCCAGTTTGGAGGGCAACTATGGCTACACCTTC. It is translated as CASLEGNYGYTF.

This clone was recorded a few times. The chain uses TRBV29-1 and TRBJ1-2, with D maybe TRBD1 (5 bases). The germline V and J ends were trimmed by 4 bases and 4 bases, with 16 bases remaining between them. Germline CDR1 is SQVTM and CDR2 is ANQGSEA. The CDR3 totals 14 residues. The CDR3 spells CSVGVGGERYGYTF. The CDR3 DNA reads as TGCAGCGTTGGGGTGGGGGGTGAACGCTATGGCTACACCTTC.

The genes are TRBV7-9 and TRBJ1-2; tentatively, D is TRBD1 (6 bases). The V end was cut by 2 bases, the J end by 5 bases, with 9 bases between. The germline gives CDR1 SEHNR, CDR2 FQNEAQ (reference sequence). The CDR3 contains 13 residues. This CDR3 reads CASSLLQGYGYTF. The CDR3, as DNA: TGTGCCAGCAGCTTATTACAGGGATATGGCTACACCTTC.

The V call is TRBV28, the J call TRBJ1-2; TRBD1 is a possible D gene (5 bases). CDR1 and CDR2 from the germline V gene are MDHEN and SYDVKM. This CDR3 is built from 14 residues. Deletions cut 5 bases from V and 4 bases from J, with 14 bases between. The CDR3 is CASSETDSRYGYTF. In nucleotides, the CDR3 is TGTGCCAGCAGTGAGACAGACTCGCGCTATGGCTACACCTTC.

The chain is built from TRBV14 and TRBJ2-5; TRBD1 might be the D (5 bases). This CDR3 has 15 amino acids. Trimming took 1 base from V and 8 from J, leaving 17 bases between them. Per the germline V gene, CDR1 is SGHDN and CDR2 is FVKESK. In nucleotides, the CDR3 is TGTGCCAGCAGCCAAGCAATAGGGGCTGGTAACACCCAGTACTTC. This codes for CASSQAIGAGNTQYF.

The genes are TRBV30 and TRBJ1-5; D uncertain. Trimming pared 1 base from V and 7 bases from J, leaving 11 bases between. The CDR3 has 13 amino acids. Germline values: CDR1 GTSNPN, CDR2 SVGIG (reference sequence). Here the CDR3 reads CAWSASAGQPQHF. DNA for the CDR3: TGTGCCTGGAGTGCGTCGGCCGGGCAGCCCCAGCATTTT.

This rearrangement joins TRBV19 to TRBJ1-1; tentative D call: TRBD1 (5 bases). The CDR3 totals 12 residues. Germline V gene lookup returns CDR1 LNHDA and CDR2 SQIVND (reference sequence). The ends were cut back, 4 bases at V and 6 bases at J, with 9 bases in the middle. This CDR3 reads CASSKGIAEAFF. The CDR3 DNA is TGTGCCAGTAGTAAGGGGATCGCTGAAGCTTTCTTT.

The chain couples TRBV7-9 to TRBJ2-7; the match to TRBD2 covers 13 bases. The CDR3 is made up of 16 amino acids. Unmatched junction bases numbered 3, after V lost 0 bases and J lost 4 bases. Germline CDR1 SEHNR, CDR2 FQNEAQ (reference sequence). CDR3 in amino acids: CASSLAVGLAGYEQYF. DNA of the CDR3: TGTGCCAGCAGCTTAGCCGTGGGACTAGCGGGATACGAGCAGTACTTC.

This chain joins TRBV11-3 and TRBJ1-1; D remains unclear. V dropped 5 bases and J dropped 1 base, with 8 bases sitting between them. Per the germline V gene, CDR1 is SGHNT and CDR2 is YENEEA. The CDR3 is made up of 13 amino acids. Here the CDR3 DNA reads TGTGCCAGCAGCCCCACAGCGAACACTGAAGCTTTCTTT. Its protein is CASSPTANTEAFF.

The CDR3: CASSYKMDRGGNTIYF. The CDR3, as DNA: TGTGCCAGCAGTTACAAAATGGACAGGGGAGGAAACACCATATATTTT. The genes are TRBV6-6 and TRBJ1-3; 9 nucleotides match TRBD1. The CDR3 totals 16 residues. The germline gives CDR1 MNHNY, CDR2 SVGAGI (reference sequence). The J segment lost 4 bases and the V segment lost 2 bases, leaving 6 bases of the junction unmatched.

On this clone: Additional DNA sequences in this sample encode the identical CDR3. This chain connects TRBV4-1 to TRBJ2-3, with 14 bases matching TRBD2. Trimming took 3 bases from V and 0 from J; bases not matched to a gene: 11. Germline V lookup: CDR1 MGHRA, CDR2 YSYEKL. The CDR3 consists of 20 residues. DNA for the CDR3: TGCGCCAGCAGCCACCTCGGACTAGCGGGGGGACCTAGGAGCACAGATACGCAGTATTTT. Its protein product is CASSHLGLAGGPRSTDTQYF.